The clone carrying this TCR beta chain is a singleton in its sample. Its antigen is as yet unknown. Every subset had its genomic DNA shared out evenly among several immunoSEQ plates. Unsorted PBMCs provided DNA that was sequenced on ten immunoSEQ deep assay plates. Original processing notes: With immunoSEQ giving junction-only sequences and no quality scores, filtering differed. Repertoires were generated with immunoSEQ multiplex PCR, while TCRdb's copy carries only in-frame clones and drops some. Clone size and the V and J calls come from that table; the DNA yielded D and trimming. Here the sample spans around 530,000 clones, roughly 79% being singletons. This record belongs to a study of shared clonotypes between healthy human individuals. Broader study findings: Only blood was sampled; tissue repertoires likely differ.

The CDR3 has 15 amino acids. V lost 2 bases, J lost 0 bases, and 13 bases lay in between. From germline, CDR1 is GTSNPN and CDR2 SVGIG (reference sequence). V and J are TRBV30 and TRBJ1-2; the D is unclear. The specimen sequenced was PBMCs. This clonotype was sampled from a woman between 40 and 55 years old in good health. Some clones in this sample may be carry-over from other donors' samples. CDR3 nucleotide sequence: TGTGCCTGGAGTTATGGTCTGGAGTCTAACTATGGCTACACCTTC. Encoded protein: CAWSYGLESNYGYTF.